Shown below are 10 T cell receptor beta chains from a single sample sequenced in a study of blood T cell repertoires in COVID-19. Here immunoSEQ multiplex PCR was the method, and the copy in TCRdb shows in-frame clones only, minus some. The sample has some 97,000 clones; roughly 88% are singletons. Sequenced: peripheral blood. The receptors were sampled from a human donor in a cohort sampled during active COVID-19.

The chain joins TRBV7-2 to TRBJ1-1; D possibly corresponds to TRBD1 (5 bases). Trimming took off 7 bases at V and 3 bases at J, with 18 bases between the two ends. The germline V gene has CDR1 SGHTA and CDR2 FQGNSA. The CDR3 loop spans 15 amino acids. The CDR3 reads CASIPVAGRDTEAFF. The CDR3 region has the DNA TGTGCCAGCATCCCGGTCGCGGGGCGGGACACTGAAGCTTTCTTT. The full variable domain, rest sourced from reference TRBV7-2 and TRBJ1-1, is GAGVSQSPSNKVTEKGKDVELRCDPISGHTALYWYRQSLGQGLEFLIYFQGNSAPDKSGLPSDRFSAERTGGSVSTLTIQRTQQEDSAVYLCASIPVAGRDTEAFFGQGTRLTVV.

The chain couples TRBV6-1 to TRBJ2-5, with a possible D match to TRBD1 (6 bases). The CDR3 extends over 14 amino acids. Germline V gives CDR1 MNHNS, CDR2 SASEGT. V was cut by 1 base and J by 7 bases, with 13 bases left in between. The CDR3 coding sequence is TGTGCCAGCAGTGAAGGGGGGCACCTAATGACCCAGTACTTC. Amino acids: CASSEGGHLMTQYF.

The rearrangement uses TRBV27 and TRBJ1-2; perhaps TRBD1 as D (6 bases). CDR1 is MNHEY and CDR2 is SMNVEV in the germline V gene (reference sequence). This CDR3 spans 14 amino acids. V lost 4 bases, J lost 4 bases, and 13 bases lay in between. This CDR3 is CASSSGGDGYGYTF. The DNA for the CDR3 is TGTGCCAGCAGTTCGGGGGGCGATGGCTATGGCTACACCTTC.

The chain uses TRBV7-2 and TRBJ2-7; 7 nucleotides line up with TRBD2. The V gene end was trimmed by 5 bases and the J gene end by 1 base; junction bases not matched to a gene: 8. The CDR3 loop spans 15 amino acids. CDR1 SGHTA and CDR2 FQGNSA come from the germline V gene. CDR3: CASSPDLAVSYEQYF. Here the CDR3 DNA reads TGTGCCAGCAGCCCTGACCTAGCGGTATCCTACGAGCAGTACTTC.

This chain uses TRBV28 with TRBJ1-5, with unresolved D. The V gene lost 3 bases and the J gene lost 1 base, with 7 bases spanning the gap. This CDR3 has 14 residues. Germline V lookup: CDR1 MDHEN, CDR2 SYDVKM. The CDR3 DNA reads as TGTGCCAGCAGTTTTTCGGGGAGCAATCAGCCCCAGCATTTT. Its protein is CASSFSGSNQPQHF.

This chain links TRBV10-3 with TRBJ1-2, with a possible D match to TRBD1 (5 bases). Trimming cost V 6 bases and J 3 bases, with 11 bases left between them. Germline values: CDR1 ENHRY, CDR2 SYGVKD. There are 13 residues in the CDR3. The CDR3, as DNA: TGTGCCATCAGCCCCAGGGATTACTATGGCTACACCTTC. It translates to CAISPRDYYGYTF.

The chain carries TRBV20-1 and TRBJ2-7; D unresolved. V lost 3 bases and J 3 bases, leaving 6 bases between the germline ends. This CDR3 has 11 residues. Germline CDR1 and CDR2: DFQATT and SNEGSKA (reference sequence). CDR3 in DNA: TGCAGTGCTAGCAGAAACTACGAGCAGTACTTC. Protein product: CSASRNYEQYF.

The chain carries TRBV27 and TRBJ2-7, with D maybe TRBD2 (6 bases). V was shortened by 9 bases and J by 2 bases, with 11 bases between the two germline ends. This CDR3 region has 12 residues. Germline CDR1 MNHEY, CDR2 SMNVEV (reference sequence). CDR3 loop: CASGAGAYEQYF. The CDR3 nucleotides read TGTGCCAGTGGAGCGGGTGCCTACGAGCAGTACTTC.

This chain uses TRBV7-2 with TRBJ2-3; 9 nucleotides align to TRBD1. This CDR3 comprises 12 residues. Germline V lookup: CDR1 SGHTA, CDR2 FQGNSA. The V gene end was trimmed by 5 bases and the J gene end by 9 bases; junction bases not matched to a gene: 3. CDR3 sequence (DNA): TGTGCCAGCAGCCTAGACAGGGGGACGCAGTATTTT. Protein sequence: CASSLDRGTQYF.

Only a few counts were recorded for this clone. The genes are TRBV7-2 and TRBJ2-3; D uncertain. Germline CDR1 SGHTA, CDR2 FQGNSA. The CDR3 consists of 12 residues. V was clipped by 5 bases and J by 6 bases, with 9 bases between them. The CDR3, as DNA: TGTGCCAGCAGCCCTCTCAGGGATACGCAGTATTTT. Its protein product is CASSPLRDTQYF.